The 7 T cell receptor beta chains listed next were all sequenced from one sample in a study of cytomegalovirus exposure and HLA in healthy donors. The PCR used 60 Vbeta and 13 Jbeta primers. Sequencing was performed with immunoSEQ multiplex PCR; in TCRdb, only in-frame clones are kept and a portion is missing. Seen here are just over 150,000 clones, 60% to 85% observed once, and the top ten hold approximately 3.1%. Sequencing was done on a sample of PBMCs. These receptors all stem from a woman aged 40 to 50 in good health and CMV-seronegative.

In regard to this clone: At the DNA level, this CDR3 is encoded by other sequences in the same sample as well. This chain connects TRBV5-4 to TRBJ2-7; perhaps TRBD1 as D (6 bases). Looked up from germline, CDR1 is SGHNT and CDR2 is YYREEE (reference sequence). Trimming stripped 3 bases from V and 3 bases from J, with 10 bases between. This CDR3 has 13 residues. CDR3 residues: CASSWGRGYEQYF. The CDR3 nucleotides read TGTGCCAGCAGCTGGGGCAGGGGCTACGAGCAGTACTTC. Complete variable domain (other parts from reference TRBV5-4 and TRBJ2-7): ETGVTQSPTHLIKTRGQQVTLRCSSQSGHNTVSWYQQALGQGPQFIFQYYREEENGRGNFPPRFSGLQFPNYSSELNVNALELDDSALYLCASSWGRGYEQYFGPGTRLTVT.

Only one count was recorded for this clone. The chain uses TRBV5-1 and TRBJ2-1, with 11 nucleotides matching TRBD2. Germline CDR1 and CDR2: SGHRS and YFSETQ. This CDR3 comprises 15 residues. V was clipped by 7 bases and J by 6 bases; unmatched bases: 9. The CDR3 loop reads CASVSGGGLGNEQFF. The DNA for the CDR3 is TGCGCCAGCGTTAGCGGGGGGGGCCTAGGCAATGAGCAGTTCTTC.

This clone came up a few times. This chain links TRBV11-2 with TRBJ1-5; maybe TRBD1 (6 bases). Germline V gene data show CDR1 as SGHAT and CDR2 as FQNNGV. This CDR3 comprises 13 residues. Trimming took 5 bases from V and 4 from J, leaving 9 bases between them. The CDR3 loop is CASSKQGNQPQHF. The CDR3 coding sequence is TGTGCCAGCAGCAAGCAGGGGAATCAGCCCCAGCATTTT.

This chain links TRBV4-1 with TRBJ1-5; TRBD1 might be the D (5 bases). Germline CDR1 MGHRA, CDR2 YSYEKL. V was cut by 5 bases and J by 5 bases, with 16 bases left in between. This CDR3 is built from 15 residues. This CDR3 is CASSTELGVYQPQHF. The CDR3 bases are TGCGCCAGCAGCACAGAATTAGGGGTATATCAGCCCCAGCATTTT.

The chain combines TRBV29-1 with TRBJ2-1; possibly TRBD1 for D (5 bases). CDR3 length equals 15 residues. V was cut by 6 bases and J by 5 bases, with 20 bases left in between. Germline lookup yields CDR1 SQVTM and CDR2 ANQGSEA. The DNA of the CDR3 is TGCAGCGTAGGGGTAGCTGTAGGTCGGGACAATGAGCAGTTCTTC. Its translation is CSVGVAVGRDNEQFF.

The V and J genes are TRBV28 and TRBJ1-4; no firm D call. Germline loops: CDR1 MDHEN, CDR2 SYDVKM. The CDR3 extends over 11 amino acids. V was trimmed by 6 bases and J by 14 bases, leaving 13 bases between them. The CDR3 coding sequence is TGTGCCAGCAGGGTTTTAGGTAGCCTGTTTTTT. It encodes CASRVLGSLFF.

The chain links TRBV6-5 to TRBJ1-2; 7 bases line up with TRBD1. Trimming cost V 6 bases and J 0 bases; bases outside gene matches: 4. The CDR3 sequence is 14 residues long. Germline assignment: CDR1 MNHEY and CDR2 SVGAGI. The CDR3 DNA sequence: TGTGCCAGCAGGAGGACAGGTCCTAACTATGGCTACACCTTC. It is translated as CASRRTGPNYGYTF.